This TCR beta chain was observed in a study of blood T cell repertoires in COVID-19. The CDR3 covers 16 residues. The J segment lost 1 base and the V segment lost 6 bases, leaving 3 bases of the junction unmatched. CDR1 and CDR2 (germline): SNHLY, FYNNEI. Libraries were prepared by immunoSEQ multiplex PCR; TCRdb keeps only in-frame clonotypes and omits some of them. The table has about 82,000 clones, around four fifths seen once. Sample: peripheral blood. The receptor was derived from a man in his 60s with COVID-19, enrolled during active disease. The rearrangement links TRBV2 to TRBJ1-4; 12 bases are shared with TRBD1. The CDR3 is CASRGQGAGTNEKLFF. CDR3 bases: TGTGCCAGCAGGGGACAGGGGGCAGGAACTAATGAAAAACTGTTTTTT.